This record concerns one T cell receptor (beta chain) sequence. The data are from a study of T cell responses to AZD1222 COVID-19 vaccine. Overall study context: Second-dose schedules of about 4 or about 12 weeks were combined.

Some clones are missing from TCRdb's copy, which holds only in-frame ones; the method was immunoSEQ multiplex PCR. The sample lists around 180,000 clones; 90% were seen once. Germline CDR1 and CDR2: MDHEN and SYDVKM. V was clipped by 5 bases and J by 9 bases, with 13 bases between them. The CDR3 length is 12 residues. Material: peripheral blood, obtained on day 0 of AZD1222 vaccination. The chain joins TRBV28 to TRBJ1-2, with D unclear. The TCR sequence derives from an adult in good health. CDR3 sequence: CASSPQFPRYTF. The CDR3 region has the DNA TGTGCCAGCAGTCCACAATTCCCCCGCTACACCTTC.